This passage covers 27 T cell receptor beta chains from one sample sequenced in a study of T cells in Graves' hyperthyroidism and ophthalmopathy. Authors of the study amplified TCR beta CDR3 regions from RNA transcripts. The HTBI primer set was used in a first-round RT-PCR of the TCR CDR3. TCRdb re-analysed the multiplex PCR reads in MiXCR, keeping a single row per CDR3 protein. The data show a few hundred thousand distinct CDR3 sequences, more than 15% seen once. Sequenced sample: blood. These receptors were obtained from a young woman with Graves' hyperthyroidism.

CDR3 region: CSVALVGGTEAFF. CDR3 in DNA: TGCAGCGTTGCATTGGTGGGGGGCACTGAAGCTTTCTTT. This chain joins TRBV29-1 and TRBJ1-1, with D possibly TRBD1 on 5 matching bases. The V gene's germline CDR1 is SQVTM and CDR2 ANQGSEA. The length of the CDR3 is 13 residues. The V end lost 4 bases, the J end lost 4 bases, and 13 bases lay between the germline ends.

This clonotype showed up many times. The V and J genes are TRBV7-2 and TRBJ2-2; 12 bases are shared with TRBD2. The CDR3 spans 16 residues. Germline-derived CDR1 and CDR2 are SGHTA and FQGNSA. V lost 5 bases to trimming and J lost 6 bases; unmatched junction nucleotides: 7. The CDR3 nucleotides are TGTGCCAGCAGCGCGGGACTAGCGGGCTTGGCCGGGGAGCTGTTTTTT. This sequence encodes CASSAGLAGLAGELFF.

This clonotype appeared many times. The chain is built from TRBV28 and TRBJ1-1; D gene unclear. Per germline, CDR1 MDHEN and CDR2 SYDVKM. The CDR3 spans 12 residues. The V gene lost 6 bases and the J gene lost 5 bases, with 10 bases spanning the gap. As DNA, the CDR3 is TGTGCCAGCAGGTCGGGTGGGACTGAAGCTTTCTTT. It encodes CASRSGGTEAFF.

This clonotype was seen at least ten times. The V call is TRBV10-3, the J call TRBJ2-1, with D perhaps assigned TRBD1 or TRBD2 (5 bases each). In germline, CDR1 is ENHRY, CDR2 SYGVKD. V lost 0 bases to trimming and J lost 3 bases, with 9 bases between them. This CDR3 has 15 residues. CDR3 protein: CAISESGRDYNEQFF. CDR3 sequence (DNA): TGTGCCATCAGTGAGTCGGGACGGGACTACAATGAGCAGTTCTTC.

This clonotype was observed at least ten times. This sequence joins TRBV30 and TRBJ1-1; D possibly corresponds to TRBD1 (6 bases). The CDR3 extends over 11 amino acids. With 4 bases removed from V and 7 bases from J, the gap between germline ends came to 10 bases. Germline loops: CDR1 GTSNPN, CDR2 SVGIG (reference sequence). CDR3 nucleotide sequence: TGTGCCTGGAAGCAGGGGTATGAAGCTTTCTTT. Protein: CAWKQGYEAFF.

This clonotype was observed many times. V and J are TRBV12-3 or TRBV12-4 and TRBJ1-5; the D gene is possibly TRBD1 (5 bases). There are 13 residues in the CDR3. The V end was cut by 4 bases, the J end by 4 bases, with 8 bases between. CDR3 amino acids: CASSWDGNQPQHF. Written as DNA, the CDR3 is TGTGCCAGCAGTTGGGACGGAAATCAGCCCCAGCATTTT.

This clonotype was seen many times. The J gene is TRBJ1-5, the V gene TRBV5-8, with 9 nucleotides matching TRBD1. V was pared by 0 bases and J by 7 bases, with 5 bases of the junction left unmatched. The germline V gene encodes CDR1 SGHTS and CDR2 YDEGEE. The CDR3 sequence is 15 residues long. CDR3: CASSLGDRDGQPQHF. CDR3 DNA: TGTGCCAGCAGCTTGGGGGACAGGGATGGCCAGCCCCAGCATTTT.

J is TRBJ1-3 and V is TRBV24-1, with unresolved D. CDR1 KGHDR and CDR2 SFDVKD come from the germline V gene. Trimming left V 4 bases short and J 0 bases short, with 9 bases between. The CDR3 totals 15 residues. The CDR3 DNA reads TGTGCCACCAGTGACGGCATAAGCTCTGGAAACACCATATATTTT. Translating it yields CATSDGISSGNTIYF.

A single count supports this clonotype. A read error may be the cause here, since a much bigger clone is one base away. The V and J genes are TRBV7-2 and TRBJ2-7, with 12 bases fitting TRBD1. The CDR3 is 15 residues long. Germline loops: CDR1 SGHTA, CDR2 FQGNSA. The CDR3 DNA reads as TGTGCCAGCAGCCCCGGGACAGGGGGCGTGGACGAGCAGCACTTC. Translating gives CASSPGTGGVDEQHF.

This clonotype was seen repeatedly, ten times or more. This sequence joins TRBV28 and TRBJ2-3; TRBD2 matches 9 bases. Losses at the gene ends were 1 base for V and 5 bases for J; bases not matched to a gene: 10. Germline CDR1 and CDR2: MDHEN and SYDVKM. The CDR3 loop spans 17 amino acids. CDR3 amino acids: CASSLYYSGGGGDTQYF. The CDR3 bases are TGTGCCAGCAGTTTATATTATAGCGGGGGCGGCGGAGATACGCAGTATTTT.

In this sample, this clonotype turned up a few times. V and J are TRBV7-9 and TRBJ2-1; 7 bases map to TRBD1. The germline V gene encodes CDR1 SEHNR and CDR2 FQNEAQ (reference sequence). This CDR3 region has 12 residues. With V trimmed by 5 bases and J by 13 bases, 8 bases remained unmatched. CDR3 in amino acids: CASSQYRDRQFF. In DNA, the CDR3 is TGTGCCAGCAGCCAATACCGGGACAGACAGTTCTTC.

This clonotype was seen repeatedly, ten times or more. The V gene is TRBV28, the J gene TRBJ1-5; TRBD1 agrees at 8 bases. CDR3 length: 18 amino acids. V shed 6 bases and J 0 bases; nucleotides not matched to a gene: 13. Germline CDR1 is MDHEN and CDR2 is SYDVKM. The CDR3, as DNA: TGTGCCAGCAGGCCCGGACAGGGTTTCATATATAGCAATCAGCCCCAGCATTTT. As protein: CASRPGQGFIYSNQPQHF.

This clonotype was counted at least ten times. The rearrangement joins TRBV6-2 or TRBV6-3 to TRBJ2-5; no clear D. CDR3 size: 12 residues. Trimming stripped 2 bases from V and 4 bases from J, with 5 bases between. CDR1 MNHEY and CDR2 SVGEGT come from the germline V gene. The CDR3, as DNA: TGTGCCAGCAGTTACGTCAGAGAGACCCAGTACTTC. Amino acid sequence: CASSYVRETQYF.

The J gene is TRBJ2-7, the V gene TRBV6-1; TRBD2 aligns across 11 bases. After removal of 5 bases from V and 3 bases from J, the junction contained 6 bases not matched to a gene. The CDR3 is 15 residues long. Germline values: CDR1 MNHNS, CDR2 SASEGT. CDR3 coding DNA: TGTGCCAGCAGTCCTATGCTAGCGGGAGGCTACGAGCAGTACTTC. It is translated as CASSPMLAGGYEQYF.

This chain links TRBV20-1 with TRBJ2-7, with 16 bases aligning to TRBD2. This CDR3 region has 16 residues. Germline CDR1 and CDR2: DFQATT and SNEGSKA (reference sequence). With 3 bases clipped from V and 3 bases from J, the junction kept 5 bases outside the gene matches. In nucleotides, the CDR3 is TGCAGTGCTAGGGGGACTAGCGGGAGGGCCATCTACGAGCAGTACTTC. Translation gives CSARGTSGRAIYEQYF.

This clonotype came up a few times. This chain connects TRBV5-1 to TRBJ2-1, with a weak D call TRBD2 (5 bases). Trimming took 6 bases from V and 2 from J, leaving 36 bases between them. There are 22 residues in the CDR3. Looked up from germline, CDR1 is SGHRS and CDR2 is YFSETQ. CDR3 nucleotides: TGCGCCAGCACCAACCTAACAAACCGGGAACTTCGAAGCCGAGAGGCCTACAATGAGCAGTTCTTC. This sequence encodes CASTNLTNRELRSREAYNEQFF.

At least ten counts were recorded for this clonotype. The CDR3 spells CASSRGTSGSPDIQYF. The CDR3 DNA follows: TGTGCCAGCAGCCGAGGGACTAGCGGGTCACCAGACATTCAGTACTTC. This chain uses TRBV3-1 with TRBJ2-4; 12 bases map to TRBD2. This CDR3 is built from 16 residues. Germline values: CDR1 LGHDT, CDR2 YNNKEL (reference sequence). J lost 8 bases, V lost 4 bases, and 9 bases had no gene match.

This clonotype showed up many times. V usage is TRBV18 and J usage is TRBJ1-1; the match to TRBD1 covers 9 bases. V shed 3 bases and J 2 bases; nucleotides not matched to a gene: 4. Germline lookup yields CDR1 KGHSH and CDR2 LQKENI. CDR3 length: 15 amino acids. CDR3 protein: CASSPDRGQNTEAFF. The DNA of the CDR3 is TGTGCCAGCTCACCGGACAGGGGACAAAACACTGAAGCTTTCTTT.

A remark on this clonotype: A read error may explain this, as a much larger clone is one base away. The chain recombines TRBV28 with TRBJ1-1; weak D call: TRBD1 (5 bases). Germline CDR1 reads MDHEN; CDR2 reads SYDVKM. With 5 bases removed from V and 8 bases from J, the gap between germline ends came to 15 bases. This CDR3 has 13 residues. Written as DNA, the CDR3 is TGTGCCAGCAGTATATCCCTATGGACAGAAGCTTTCTTT. This translates into CASSISLWTEAFF. The full variable domain, rest sourced from reference TRBV28 and TRBJ1-1, is DVKVTQSSRYLVKRTGEKVFLECVQDMDHENMFWYRQDPGLGLRLIYFSYDVKMKEKGDIPEGYSVSREKKERFSLILESASTNQTSMYLCASSISLWTEAFFGQGTRLTVV.

This chain joins TRBV20-1 and TRBJ2-1, with 11 bases that match TRBD2. V lost 1 base and J lost 4; bases outside the gene matches: 9. CDR3 length equals 17 residues. In germline, CDR1 is DFQATT, CDR2 SNEGSKA (reference sequence). This CDR3 reads CSARGKGSGRGYNEQFF. In DNA, the CDR3 is TGCAGTGCTAGAGGGAAAGGTAGCGGGAGGGGGTACAATGAGCAGTTCTTC.

The table lists this clonotype with many counts. The rearrangement links TRBV20-1 to TRBJ2-5; 7 positions match TRBD1. The CDR3 length is 12 residues. Germline V gene lookup returns CDR1 DFQATT and CDR2 SNEGSKA (reference sequence). V dropped 8 bases and J dropped 2; count of bases not matched to a gene: 5. The CDR3 is CSYRGSQETQYF. The CDR3 DNA reads as TGCAGTTACAGGGGATCGCAAGAGACCCAGTACTTC.

The V call is TRBV9, the J call TRBJ2-5; 7 positions match TRBD2. The CDR3 loop spans 15 amino acids. CDR1 is SGDLS, CDR2 YYNGEE, per germline. V gave up 7 bases and J gave up 3 bases; unmatched junction bases: 12. In DNA, the CDR3 is TGTGCCAGCTCTTCGAGCGGGGAAAAAAAAGAGACCCAGTACTTC. It translates to CASSSSGEKKETQYF. The full variable domain, rest sourced from reference TRBV9 and TRBJ2-5, is DSGVTQTPKHLITATGQRVTLRCSPRSGDLSVYWYQQSLDQGLQFLIQYYNGEERAKGNILERFSAQQFPDLHSELNLSSLELGDSALYFCASSSSGEKKETQYFGPGTRLLVL.

The genes are TRBV7-9 and TRBJ1-1, with 8 bases fitting TRBD1. The trim removed 5 bases at V and 12 bases at J, leaving 8 bases unmatched. Germline V CDR1 and CDR2: SEHNR, FQNEAQ (reference sequence). The CDR3 consists of 12 residues. This chain's CDR3 is CASSPSGGVSFF. The CDR3 DNA sequence: TGTGCCAGCAGCCCCTCAGGGGGCGTATCTTTCTTT.

This clonotype was found a few times. V usage is TRBV10-3 and J usage is TRBJ2-2, with 10 nucleotides matching TRBD2. The CDR3 extends over 18 amino acids. Germline trimming cut 3 bases from V and 4 bases from J; bases unmatched to any gene: 11. Per germline, CDR1 ENHRY and CDR2 SYGVKD. CDR3 region: CAISDGASGSSGTGELFF. In DNA, the CDR3 is TGTGCCATCAGTGACGGGGCTAGCGGGAGTTCGGGCACCGGGGAGCTGTTTTTT.

This clonotype was seen many times. CDR3 protein: CAWSSTGAGNTIYF. DNA of the CDR3: TGTGCCTGGAGTTCTACAGGGGCTGGAAACACCATATATTTT. V is TRBV30 and J is TRBJ1-3; 7 nucleotides agree with TRBD1. Germline-derived CDR1 and CDR2 are GTSNPN and SVGIG (reference sequence). The CDR3 runs 14 residues. V lost 2 bases, J lost 2 bases, and 3 bases stayed unmatched.

This clonotype has only a few counts. V is TRBV29-1 and J is TRBJ1-2; D is undetermined. V was pared by 6 bases and J by 4 bases, with 27 bases between. Germline V CDR1 and CDR2: SQVTM, ANQGSEA. This CDR3 contains 17 residues. CDR3 bases: TGCAGCGTCGAAACCTATGGGGAAGGCGATATCATCTATGGCTACACCTTC. It encodes CSVETYGEGDIIYGYTF.

This clonotype was observed a handful of times. The chain uses TRBV29-1 and TRBJ1-1; D is uncertain. Trimming took 3 bases from V and 4 from J, leaving 9 bases between them. Germline V lookup: CDR1 SQVTM, CDR2 ANQGSEA. The CDR3 extends over 12 amino acids. The CDR3 DNA reads TGCAGCGTTGAGCGGGGTTCCACTGAAGCTTTCTTT. Its protein is CSVERGSTEAFF.